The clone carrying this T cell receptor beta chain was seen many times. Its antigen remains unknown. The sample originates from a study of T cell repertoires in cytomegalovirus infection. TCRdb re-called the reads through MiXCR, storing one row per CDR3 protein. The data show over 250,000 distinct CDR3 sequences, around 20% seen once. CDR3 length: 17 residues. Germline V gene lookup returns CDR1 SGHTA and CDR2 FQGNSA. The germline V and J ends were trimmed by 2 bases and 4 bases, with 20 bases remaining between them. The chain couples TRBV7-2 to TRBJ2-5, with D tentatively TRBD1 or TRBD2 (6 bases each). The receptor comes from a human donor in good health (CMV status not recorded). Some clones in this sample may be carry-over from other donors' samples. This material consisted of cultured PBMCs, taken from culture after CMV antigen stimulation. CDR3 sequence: CASSLRTAGSRPETQYF. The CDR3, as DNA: TGTGCCAGCAGCTTACGGACAGCGGGTTCAAGGCCAGAGACCCAGTACTTC.